This T cell receptor (beta chain) was found in a study of T-cell reconstitution after alpha-beta-depleted transplantation in children. It was with unique molecular identifiers that the TCRbeta library was prepared. TCRdb processed the PCR reads anew with MiXCR; each CDR3 protein has one entry. The sample lists 200,000 or so distinct CDR3 sequences, 5% to 6.5% occurring once. Germline-derived CDR1 and CDR2 are DFQATT and SNEGSKA (reference sequence). This CDR3 has 14 residues. V shed 4 bases and J 3 bases; nucleotides not matched to a gene: 5. Study findings and constraints: TCRbeta diversity was high at day 60 in some patients (a result of surviving recipient T cells and thymic progenitors). Several hundred graft clones that had expanded were reportedly the source of alpha-beta T cells about two months after transplant.

This clonotype was recorded at least ten times. Its antigen remains unknown. V usage is TRBV20-1 and J usage is TRBJ1-5; the match to TRBD1 covers 8 bases. This clonotype originated in a girl under two years old with combined immunodeficiency, due to receive a stem cell transplant. Here the sequenced sample was PBMCs, taken before TCRalphabeta/CD19-depleted stem cell transplant. This CDR3 reads CSATGGADNQPQHF. Here the CDR3 DNA reads TGCAGTGCTACAGGGGGCGCGGACAATCAGCCCCAGCATTTT.